This T cell receptor (beta chain) was identified in a study of cytomegalovirus exposure and HLA in healthy donors. It was with 60 Vbeta and 13 Jbeta primers that the PCR ran. The repertoire was sequenced with immunoSEQ multiplex PCR; TCRdb's copy has only in-frame clones and lacks some. The sample records 100,000 to 130,000 clones, approximately 84% being singletons. General observations from the study: Overall, around 160 TCR beta chains were annotated as cytomegalovirus-associated. Presence/absence analyses supposed approximately even sequencing depth among donors.

This clone came up a few times. Its antigen remains unknown. At one end the junction does not follow the germline gene, possibly because of a read error. Germline values: CDR1 MGHRA, CDR2 YSYEKL. CDR3 length equals 10 residues. Specimen: PBMCs. The TCR originated in a man aged 25-40 years in good health and CMV-seronegative. The chain links TRBV4-1 to TRBJ2-1; the D is unclear. The CDR3 region has the DNA TGCGCCAGCAGCCAAGAGCGTCTGGTCTTC. Translation gives CASSQERLVF.